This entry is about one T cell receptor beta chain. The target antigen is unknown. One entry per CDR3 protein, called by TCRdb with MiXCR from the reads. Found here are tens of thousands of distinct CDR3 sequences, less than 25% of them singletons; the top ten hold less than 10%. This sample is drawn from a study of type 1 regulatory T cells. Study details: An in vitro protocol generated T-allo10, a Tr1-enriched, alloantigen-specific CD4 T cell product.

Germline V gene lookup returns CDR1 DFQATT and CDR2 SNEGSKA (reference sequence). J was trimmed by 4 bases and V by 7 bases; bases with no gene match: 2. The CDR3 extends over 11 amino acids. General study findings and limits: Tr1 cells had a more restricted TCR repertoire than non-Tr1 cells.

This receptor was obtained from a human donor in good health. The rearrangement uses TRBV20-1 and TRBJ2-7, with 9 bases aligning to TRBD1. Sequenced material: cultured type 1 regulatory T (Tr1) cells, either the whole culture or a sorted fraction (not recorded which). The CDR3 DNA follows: TGCAGTGGACAGGGGGGATACGAGCAGTACTTC. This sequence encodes CSGQGGYEQYF.